The sequence of this TCR beta chain was determined in a study of T-cell reconstitution after alpha-beta-depleted transplantation in children. Germline trimming cut 3 bases from V and 8 bases from J; bases unmatched to any gene: 11. This CDR3 is 16 amino acids long. Germline assignment: CDR1 SGHDT and CDR2 YYEEEE. For TCRbeta, the library was prepared with unique molecular identifiers. TCRdb itself ran the PCR reads through MiXCR, one entry per CDR3 protein. This table has around 800,000 distinct CDR3 sequences, 15% to 20% appearing once. The chain is built from TRBV5-6 and TRBJ2-3; 11 bases are shared with TRBD1. This clonotype was sampled from a male patient younger than 18 who had a stem cell transplant for acute lymphoblastic leukemia, so the T cells may come from the graft donor. The sequenced sample was PBMCs, mostly from graft donor cells, obtained 360 days after TCRalphabeta/CD19-depleted stem cell transplant. CDR3 sequence reads: CASSSEDRGLSSTQYF. The CDR3 DNA reads as TGTGCCAGCAGCTCGGAGGACAGGGGGCTGTCCTCTACGCAGTATTTT.